This is a list of T cell receptor beta chains from one sample in a study of response to subunit inactivated influenza vaccine. TCRdb recomputed calls from the RT-PCR reads with MiXCR, one row per CDR3 protein. The sample includes roughly 160,000 distinct CDR3 sequences, approximately 10% of them seen just once. Material: non-naive T cells sorted from PBMCs, obtained 40 to 50 days after vaccination. The receptor source for this set is a man in his forties or fifties who received an inactivated influenza vaccine. CDR3s include the opening cysteine and the closing phenylalanine or tryptophan. The order of the fields is D gene, clone size, J gene, V gene, CDR3 protein, CDR3 DNA. D genes are given only for firm matches. Size tells how often a clone was seen (once, few, many) or the class of an expanded clone, and some rows leave it out.

D: NA; size: NA; J: TRBJ2-1; V: TRBV6-2/TRBV6-3; CDR3: CASSYGYPPDRGFF; DNA: TGTGCCAGCAGTTACGGTTACCCACCGGATCGGGGGTTCTTC
D: NA; size: many; J: TRBJ1-2; V: TRBV7-2; CDR3: CASSPLSLNYGYTF; DNA: TGTGCCAGCAGCCCACTGAGCCTGAACTATGGCTACACCTTC
D: TRBD1; size: many; J: TRBJ2-7; V: TRBV4-2; CDR3: CASSRGGQGLEQYF; DNA: TGTGCCAGCAGCCGAGGGGGACAGGGGCTCGAGCAGTACTTC
D: NA; size: few; J: TRBJ2-5; V: TRBV7-3; CDR3: CASSLIGGVETQYF; DNA: TGTGCCAGCAGCTTAATTGGTGGGGTAGAGACCCAGTACTTC
D: TRBD2; size: NA; J: TRBJ2-5; V: TRBV24-1; CDR3: CATSDPGLAGGPSTVQETQYF; DNA: TGTGCCACCAGTGACCCCGGACTAGCGGGAGGGCCTAGTACCGTCCAAGAGACCCAGTACTTC
D: NA; size: many; J: TRBJ1-2; V: TRBV5-6; CDR3: CASSFSNLDYTF; DNA: TGTGCCAGCAGCTTCAGCAATCTGGACTACACCTTC
D: NA; size: many; J: TRBJ1-1; V: TRBV29-1; CDR3: CSVKVLHTEAFF; DNA: TGCAGCGTAAAGGTCTTACACACTGAAGCTTTCTTT
D: TRBD2; size: few; J: TRBJ2-1; V: TRBV27; CDR3: CASSALLREGYNEQFF; DNA: TGTGCCAGCAGTGCCCTTCTCCGGGAGGGCTACAATGAGCAGTTCTTC
D: NA; size: few; J: TRBJ2-1; V: TRBV7-9; CDR3: CASSKLPHNEQFF; DNA: TGTGCCAGCAGTAAACTCCCCCACAATGAGCAGTTCTTC
D: NA; size: many; J: TRBJ2-2; V: TRBV12-3/TRBV12-4; CDR3: CASRGTNTGELFF; DNA: TGTGCCAGCAGGGGGACAAACACCGGGGAGCTGTTTTTT
D: NA; size: NA; J: TRBJ2-5; V: TRBV7-2; CDR3: CASSSGGAETQYF; DNA: TGTGCCAGCAGTTCAGGGGGGGCCGAAACCCAGTACTTC
D: NA; size: NA; J: TRBJ2-7; V: TRBV3-1; CDR3: CASCKEVSFTYEQYF; DNA: TGTGCCTCCTGCAAAGAGGTGTCTTTTACCTACGAGCAGTACTTC
D: TRBD1; size: NA; J: TRBJ2-7; V: TRBV20-1; CDR3: CSARVGTATYEQYF; DNA: TGCAGTGCTAGAGTGGGGACAGCGACCTACGAGCAGTACTTC
D: NA; size: NA; J: TRBJ2-5; V: TRBV24-1; CDR3: CATKSGGSETQYF; DNA: TGTGCCACCAAAAGTGGGGGCTCGGAGACCCAGTACTTC
D: TRBD1; size: many; J: TRBJ2-7; V: TRBV5-1; CDR3: CASSATGGETYEQYF; DNA: TGCGCCAGCAGTGCGACAGGGGGCGAAACCTACGAGCAGTACTTC
D: TRBD1; size: few; J: TRBJ1-1; V: TRBV29-1; CDR3: CSGDRGLAEAFF; DNA: TGCAGCGGTGACAGGGGGTTGGCTGAAGCTTTCTTT
D: TRBD1; size: NA; J: TRBJ2-6; V: TRBV7-9; CDR3: CASSSGGHRSGANVLTF; DNA: TGTGCCAGCAGCTCAGGGGGACACAGGTCTGGGGCCAACGTCCTGACTTTC
D: NA; size: few; J: TRBJ2-7; V: TRBV10-1; CDR3: CASSESGAGSQYF; DNA: TGCGCCAGCAGTGAGTCAGGGGCAGGATCACAGTACTTC
D: TRBD2; size: NA; J: TRBJ2-1; V: TRBV7-2; CDR3: CASSLAPSGLHNEQFF; DNA: TGTGCCAGCAGCTTAGCCCCTAGCGGGTTACACAATGAGCAGTTCTTC
D: TRBD1; size: NA; J: TRBJ2-7; V: TRBV20-1; CDR3: CSATDRSPYEQYF; DNA: TGCAGTGCTACGGACAGGTCTCCGTACGAGCAGTACTTC
D: NA; size: NA; J: TRBJ1-1; V: TRBV7-2; CDR3: CASRFGGATEAFF; DNA: TGTGCCAGCAGGTTCGGAGGAGCCACTGAAGCTTTCTTT
D: NA; size: NA; J: TRBJ2-2; V: TRBV14; CDR3: CASSQVVGELFF; DNA: TGTGCCAGCAGCCAGGTTGTCGGGGAGCTGTTTTTT
D: TRBD2; size: NA; J: TRBJ2-1; V: TRBV20-1; CDR3: CSARPLAGGNNEQFF; DNA: TGCAGTGCTAGACCGCTAGCGGGGGGGAACAATGAGCAGTTCTTC
D: NA; size: many; J: TRBJ2-3; V: TRBV20-1; CDR3: CSATPRGREIDTQYF; DNA: TGCAGTGCTACCCCGAGGGGCCGGGAGATAGATACGCAGTATTTT
D: NA; size: NA; J: TRBJ2-7; V: TRBV5-6; CDR3: CASSLDSYEQHF; DNA: TGTGCCAGCAGCTTGGACTCCTACGAGCAGCACTTC
D: TRBD2; size: medium-sized; J: TRBJ2-1; V: TRBV7-2; CDR3: CASSPGLAGEATRNEQFF; DNA: TGTGCCAGCAGCCCCGGACTAGCGGGAGAGGCTACTAGGAATGAGCAGTTCTTC
D: NA; size: once; J: TRBJ2-2; V: TRBV2; CDR3: CASKRAANTGELFF; DNA: TGTGCCAGCAAACGGGCCGCAAACACCGGGGAGCTGTTTTTT
D: NA; size: NA; J: TRBJ2-2; V: TRBV9; CDR3: CASSRNRANTGELFF; DNA: TGTGCCAGCAGCAGAAACAGGGCGAACACCGGGGAGCTGTTTTTT
D: NA; size: many; J: TRBJ1-5; V: TRBV12-3/TRBV12-4; CDR3: CASSLNSRQHF; DNA: TGTGCCAGCAGTTTAAACAGCCGCCAGCATTTT
D: TRBD2; size: few; J: TRBJ2-3; V: TRBV20-1; CDR3: CSARDRLAGNTDTQYF; DNA: TGCAGTGCTAGAGATCGACTAGCGGGAAACACAGATACGCAGTATTTT
D: TRBD2; size: medium-sized; J: TRBJ2-3; V: TRBV5-1; CDR3: CASSTEPSGGEHTQYF; DNA: TGCGCCAGCAGCACCGAACCTAGCGGGGGAGAGCATACGCAGTATTTT
D: TRBD2; size: many; J: TRBJ2-7; V: TRBV7-8; CDR3: CASSAREGFSSYEQYF; DNA: TGTGCCAGCAGCGCCCGGGAGGGGTTTAGCTCCTACGAGCAGTACTTC
D: NA; size: many; J: TRBJ2-1; V: TRBV24-1; CDR3: CATSDGGPGTNNEQFF; DNA: TGTGCCACCAGTGATGGCGGTCCCGGGACAAACAATGAGCAGTTCTTC
D: TRBD1; size: few; J: TRBJ1-1; V: TRBV5-1; CDR3: CASSLTPGTAVGLNTEAFF; DNA: TGCGCCAGCAGCTTGACTCCCGGGACAGCTGTAGGCTTGAACACTGAAGCTTTCTTT
D: NA; size: NA; J: TRBJ1-1; V: TRBV5-1; CDR3: CSSTRRGGVENTEAFF; DNA: TGCTCCAGCACCCGTCGGGGGGGCGTGGAAAACACTGAAGCTTTCTTT
D: NA; size: NA; J: TRBJ1-2; V: TRBV28; CDR3: CASSFITAGFYGYTF; DNA: TGTGCCAGCAGTTTTATCACAGCCGGTTTCTATGGCTACACCTTC
D: NA; size: many; J: TRBJ2-7; V: TRBV29-1; CDR3: CSVGQSGYEQYF; DNA: TGCAGCGTTGGACAGTCTGGCTACGAGCAGTACTTC
D: TRBD2; size: few; J: TRBJ2-2; V: TRBV24-1; CDR3: CATSDPPGAGGHIAGELFF; DNA: TGTGCCACCAGTGATCCCCCTGGAGCGGGAGGGCATATTGCCGGGGAGCTGTTTTTT
D: TRBD1; size: many; J: TRBJ1-5; V: TRBV7-2; CDR3: CASSLSPTGGSNQPQHF; DNA: TGTGCCAGCAGCTTAAGCCCGACAGGGGGTAGCAATCAGCCCCAGCATTTT
D: NA; size: few; J: TRBJ2-1; V: TRBV20-1; CDR3: CSASQISAGEQFF; DNA: TGCAGTGCTAGCCAAATCTCGGCCGGGGAGCAGTTCTTC
D: NA; size: many; J: TRBJ2-5; V: TRBV20-1; CDR3: CSTPTAGAQETQYF; DNA: TGCAGCACCCCGACCGCAGGGGCGCAAGAGACCCAGTACTTC
D: NA; size: few; J: TRBJ2-2; V: TRBV3-1; CDR3: CASSHLGGRTGELFF; DNA: TGTGCCAGCAGTCATTTGGGGGGACGCACCGGGGAGCTGTTTTTT
D: NA; size: NA; J: TRBJ2-7; V: TRBV21-1; CDR3: CASSPRTGEAYEQYF; DNA: TGTGCCAGCAGCCCCCGGACAGGGGAGGCCTACGAGCAGTACTTC
D: NA; size: few; J: TRBJ2-1; V: TRBV18; CDR3: CASSAGTSNEQFF; DNA: TGTGCCAGCTCCGCCGGGACAAGCAATGAGCAGTTCTTC
D: NA; size: many; J: TRBJ2-7; V: TRBV20-1; CDR3: CSAVPPYPYEQYF; DNA: TGCAGTGCTGTCCCCCCATATCCTTACGAGCAGTACTTC
D: TRBD2; size: NA; J: TRBJ2-1; V: TRBV28; CDR3: CASSFQLWGEGLYEQFF; DNA: TGTGCCAGCAGTTTTCAACTATGGGGGGAGGGCCTGTATGAGCAGTTCTTC
D: TRBD2; size: once; J: TRBJ2-1; V: TRBV7-8; CDR3: CASSFIPGTSPSYNEQFF; DNA: TGTGCCAGCAGCTTCATTCCCGGGACTAGTCCCTCCTACAATGAGCAGTTCTTC
D: NA; size: NA; J: TRBJ2-3; V: TRBV6-4; CDR3: CASSDGEGADTQYF; DNA: TGTGCCAGCAGTGACGGAGAGGGGGCAGATACGCAGTATTTT
D: TRBD1; size: many; J: TRBJ1-1; V: TRBV5-1; CDR3: CASSTGQGEVAEAFF; DNA: TGCGCCAGCAGCACCGGACAGGGAGAGGTCGCTGAAGCTTTCTTT
D: TRBD1; size: NA; J: TRBJ2-3; V: TRBV7-2; CDR3: CASSPDRALTDTQYF; DNA: TGTGCCAGCAGCCCCGACAGGGCCCTCACAGATACGCAGTATTTT
D: TRBD1; size: NA; J: TRBJ2-7; V: TRBV20-1; CDR3: CSASRTGGYYEQYF; DNA: TGCAGTGCTAGTAGGACAGGGGGCTACTACGAGCAGTACTTC
D: NA; size: NA; J: TRBJ2-7; V: TRBV7-9; CDR3: CASSHRAPNEQYF; DNA: TGTGCCAGCAGCCACCGGGCGCCCAACGAGCAGTACTTC
D: NA; size: few; J: TRBJ2-3; V: TRBV7-2; CDR3: CANSLGLYNADTQYF; DNA: TGTGCCAACAGCTTAGGACTTTATAACGCAGATACGCAGTATTTT